This is a list of T cell receptor beta chains from one sample in a study of PD-1 blockade in classical Hodgkin lymphoma. TCRdb keeps only in-frame clones here, not all; method: immunoSEQ multiplex PCR. The table has tens of thousands of clones, around nine tenths seen once. Sequencing was performed on peripheral blood mononuclear cells (PBMCs), taken at baseline. The origin of the receptors is a human donor with classical Hodgkin lymphoma. Both conserved end residues are part of each CDR3. D genes are given only for firm matches. Clone size appears in some rows only: once, few, many, or a class for an expanded clone.

abundance,j_gene,d_gene,v_gene,CDR3nt,CDR3aa
.,TRBJ2-5,TRBD1,TRBV2,TGTGCCAGCAGCGGACAGGGTAGGACTCAAGAGACCCAGTACTTC,CASSGQGRTQETQYF
.,TRBJ2-2,TRBD2,TRBV7-3,TGTGCCAGCAGCCGTGAAGGACTAGCGGGAGGGGCCGGGGAGCTGTTTTTT,CASSREGLAGGAGELFF
once,TRBJ2-7,.,TRBV28,TGTGCCAGCAGTTTGGGGCGGGACTCCTACGAGCAGTACTTC,CASSLGRDSYEQYF
few,TRBJ2-7,.,TRBV4-2,TGTGCCAGCAGCCAAGACCCAAGCAGCTACGAGCAGTACTTC,CASSQDPSSYEQYF
.,TRBJ2-7,.,TRBV27,TGTGCCAGCAGTTTTTCTGTAGCCTACGAGCAGTACTTC,CASSFSVAYEQYF
.,TRBJ2-7,.,TRBV2,TGTGCCAGCATGGGTCCGGTAGGCGAGCAGTACTTC,CASMGPVGEQYF
.,TRBJ2-3,.,TRBV9,TGTGCCAGCAGCGTAGCGTGGGAGGGCACAGATACGCAGTATTTT,CASSVAWEGTDTQYF
once,TRBJ2-7,TRBD2,TRBV5-1,TGCGCCAGCAGCATGGGCCGGGAGGCGGACGAGCAGTACTTC,CASSMGREADEQYF
few,TRBJ2-2,.,TRBV10-3,TGTGCCATCACATATGGAAACACCGGGGAGCTGTTTTTT,CAITYGNTGELFF
.,TRBJ2-7,TRBD2,TRBV4-1,TGCGCCAGCAGCCAAATTGGGACTAGCGCATACGAGCAGTACTTC,CASSQIGTSAYEQYF
.,TRBJ1-1,.,TRBV15,TGTGCCACCAGCCCGGGACGGAGGAACACTGAAGCTTTCTTT,CATSPGRRNTEAFF
few,TRBJ2-7,.,TRBV29-1,TGCAGCGTTGGCGGTTACATCACGGGCGAGCAGTACTTC,CSVGGYITGEQYF
.,TRBJ2-7,.,TRBV18,TGTGCCAGCTCACGGGACATTACCTACGAGCAGTACTTC,CASSRDITYEQYF
.,TRBJ2-5,TRBD1,TRBV6-5,TGTGCCAGCAGTCAGGGGGCCGAGACCCAGTACTTC,CASSQGAETQYF
.,TRBJ1-1,.,TRBV25-1,TGTGCCAGCAGTGCTTCCCTCCTTACAAGGAAAGGTGAAGCTTTCTTT,CASSASLLTRKGEAFF
once,TRBJ2-7,TRBD1,TRBV27,TGTGCCAGCAGTTTAAGGAGGGGGCAGGGGGCTTCCTACGAGCAGTACTTC,CASSLRRGQGASYEQYF
.,TRBJ2-1,.,TRBV6-1,TGTGCCAGCAGGACCAGTTCAGACAATGAGCAGTTCTTC,CASRTSSDNEQFF
.,TRBJ2-7,.,TRBV2,TGTGCCAGCATTAAGGTTCAAATGTACGAGCAGTACTTC,CASIKVQMYEQYF
once,TRBJ2-1,.,TRBV6-5,TGTGCCAGCAGTTACTCCTCGTACAATGAGCAGTTCTTC,CASSYSSYNEQFF
once,TRBJ2-3,TRBD1,TRBV7-3,TGTGCCGGCCCCGGGACAGGGGCCACAGATACGCAGTATTTT,CAGPGTGATDTQYF
once,TRBJ2-3,.,TRBV7-9,TGTGCCAGCAGCTTAGCTGAGTCTCGGCTCACAGATACGCAGTATTTT,CASSLAESRLTDTQYF
.,TRBJ2-2,.,TRBV10-1,TGCGCCAGCAGTGAGGACAGAAACACCGGGGAGCTGTTTTTT,CASSEDRNTGELFF
.,TRBJ1-3,TRBD1,TRBV4-1,TGCGCCAGCAGCCCATTAGGACAGGGCGGTGGAAACACCATATATTTT,CASSPLGQGGGNTIYF
.,TRBJ2-1,.,TRBV27,TGTGCCAGCACACTCGGGGATGAGCAGTTCTTC,CASTLGDEQFF